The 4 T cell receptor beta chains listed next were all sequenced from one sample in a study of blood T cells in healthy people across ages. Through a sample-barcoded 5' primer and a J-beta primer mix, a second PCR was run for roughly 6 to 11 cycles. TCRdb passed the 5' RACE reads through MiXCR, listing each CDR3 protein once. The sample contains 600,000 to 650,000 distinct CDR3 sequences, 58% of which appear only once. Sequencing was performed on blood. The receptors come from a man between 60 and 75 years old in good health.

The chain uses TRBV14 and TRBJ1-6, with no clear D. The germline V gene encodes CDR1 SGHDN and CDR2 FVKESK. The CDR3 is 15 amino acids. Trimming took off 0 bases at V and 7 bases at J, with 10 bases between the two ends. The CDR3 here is CASSQDRGNNSPLHF. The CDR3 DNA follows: TGTGCCAGCAGCCAAGATCGTGGGAACAATTCACCCCTCCACTTT.

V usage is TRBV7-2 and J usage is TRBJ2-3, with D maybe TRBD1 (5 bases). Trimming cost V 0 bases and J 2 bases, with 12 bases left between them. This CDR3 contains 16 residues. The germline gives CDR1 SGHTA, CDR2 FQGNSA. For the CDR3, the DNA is TGTGCCAGCAGCTTAGCGCAAGGGGCGAACACAGATACGCAGTATTTT. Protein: CASSLAQGANTDTQYF.

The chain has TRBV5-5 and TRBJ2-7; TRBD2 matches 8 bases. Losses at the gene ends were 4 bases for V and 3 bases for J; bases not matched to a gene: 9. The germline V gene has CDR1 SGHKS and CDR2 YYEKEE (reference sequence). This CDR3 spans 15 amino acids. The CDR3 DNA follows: TGTGCCAGCAGCCCTGGCGGGAGGCCGCTCTACGAGCAGTACTTC. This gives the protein CASSPGGRPLYEQYF. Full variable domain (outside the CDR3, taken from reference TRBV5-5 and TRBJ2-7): DAGVTQSPTHLIKTRGQQVTLRCSPISGHKSVSWYQQVLGQGPQFIFQYYEKEERGRGNFPDRFSARQFPNYSSELNVNALLLGDSALYLCASSPGGRPLYEQYFGPGTRLTVT.

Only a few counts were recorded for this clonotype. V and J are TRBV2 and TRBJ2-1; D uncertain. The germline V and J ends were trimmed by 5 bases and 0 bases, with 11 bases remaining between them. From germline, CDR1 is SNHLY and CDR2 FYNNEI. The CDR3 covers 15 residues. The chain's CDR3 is CASSRRTSSYNEQFF. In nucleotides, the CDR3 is TGTGCCAGCAGTAGACGGACGAGCTCCTACAATGAGCAGTTCTTC.